This is a list of T cell receptor beta chains from one sample in a study of CD8 T cells in ankylosing spondylitis. TCRdb re-derived calls from the 5' RACE reads in MiXCR, one entry per CDR3 protein. The sample has under 150,000 distinct CDR3 sequences; roughly 18% are singletons. Sequencing was performed on blood, either unsorted or a sorted T cell fraction (not recorded which). Source of these receptors: a male donor with ankylosing spondylitis. Each CDR3 is given with its conserved first and last residue. D genes are given only for firm matches. Clone sizes are given selectively: once, few, many, or a class where the clone is expanded.

D gene,clone size,J gene,V gene,CDR3 protein,CDR3 DNA
TRBD2,.,TRBJ2-7,TRBV4-3,CASSQDLGAGGYEQYF,TGCGCCAGCAGCCAAGATCTCGGTGCGGGGGGCTACGAGCAGTACTTC
TRBD2,.,TRBJ2-7,TRBV6-5,CASSLGLVPYEQYF,TGTGCCAGCAGTTTAGGACTAGTTCCCTACGAGCAGTACTTC
.,.,TRBJ2-7,TRBV7-9,CASSSRKSVEQYF,TGTGCCAGCAGCTCCCGGAAAAGCGTCGAGCAGTACTTC
TRBD2,.,TRBJ2-3,TRBV12-3/TRBV12-4,CASSLTSGFFTDTQYF,TGTGCCAGCAGTTTAACTAGCGGGTTCTTTACAGATACGCAGTATTTT
TRBD1,.,TRBJ1-1,TRBV4-1,CASSFRDSANTEAFF,TGCGCCAGCAGCTTCCGGGACAGCGCGAACACTGAAGCTTTCTTT
TRBD1,many,TRBJ2-1,TRBV12-3/TRBV12-4,CASSSRDSLVF,TGTGCCAGCAGTTCCCGGGACAGCTTAGTCTTC
.,.,TRBJ2-1,TRBV27,CASSSTGFEQFF,TGTGCCAGCAGTTCTACAGGGTTTGAGCAGTTCTTC
TRBD2,few,TRBJ2-1,TRBV4-3,CASSQVSLAGYNEQFF,TGCGCCAGCAGCCAAGTTTCACTAGCGGGGTACAATGAGCAGTTCTTC
.,.,TRBJ2-7,TRBV7-9,CASSLASGGRSYEQYF,TGTGCCAGCAGCTTAGCGTCTGGGGGCAGGTCCTACGAGCAGTACTTC
TRBD2,many,TRBJ2-1,TRBV10-3,CAISVGLAGLPFF,TGTGCCATCAGCGTCGGACTAGCGGGGTTACCGTTCTTC
.,few,TRBJ2-7,TRBV27,CASSPPGHGLNEQYF,TGTGCCAGCAGTCCACCGGGACACGGACTTAACGAGCAGTACTTC
.,.,TRBJ2-3,TRBV24-1,CATSDWINAADTQYF,TGTGCCACCAGTGATTGGATAAATGCGGCAGATACGCAGTATTTT
.,.,TRBJ2-1,TRBV28,CASTSWKGNEQFF,TGTGCCAGCACCTCTTGGAAGGGCAATGAGCAGTTCTTC
.,.,TRBJ1-4,TRBV20-1,CSARDEEVNEKLFF,TGCAGTGCTAGAGACGAGGAGGTTAATGAAAAACTGTTTTTT
.,.,TRBJ1-2,TRBV27,CASRHPTQGFYGYTF,TGTGCCAGCAGACACCCCACTCAGGGGTTTTATGGCTACACCTTC
TRBD1,.,TRBJ1-5,TRBV27,CASRSGTGTHNQPQHF,TGTGCCAGCAGATCCGGGACAGGGACTCACAATCAGCCCCAGCATTTT
TRBD2,many,TRBJ2-1,TRBV6-2/TRBV6-3,CASSAGTSGIGVPYNEQFF,TGTGCCAGCAGTGCCGGGACTAGCGGGATTGGGGTTCCCTACAATGAGCAGTTCTTC
.,many,TRBJ2-5,TRBV29-1,CSVEYPGVQETQYF,TGCAGCGTTGAATACCCGGGTGTCCAAGAGACCCAGTACTTC
TRBD1,.,TRBJ2-5,TRBV5-6,CASSFLRTGRETQYF,TGTGCCAGCAGCTTCCTTCGGACAGGGAGAGAGACCCAGTACTTC
TRBD1,.,TRBJ1-2,TRBV9,CASSLTGTGGAYGYTF,TGTGCCAGCAGCTTAACCGGGACAGGGGGCGCCTATGGCTACACCTTC
.,.,TRBJ1-3,TRBV9,CASSPSRAGNTIYF,TGTGCCAGCAGCCCTTCCAGGGCTGGAAACACCATATATTTT
.,.,TRBJ2-1,TRBV13,CASSLIIGGDYNEQFF,TGTGCCAGCAGCCTGATCATCGGAGGGGACTACAATGAGCAGTTCTTC
.,.,TRBJ2-7,TRBV10-3,CAISDLGPEQYF,TGTGCCATCAGTGACTTGGGGCCCGAGCAGTACTTC
.,.,TRBJ2-7,TRBV7-3,CASSPLGGPIYEQYF,TGTGCCAGCAGCCCACTAGGAGGACCGATCTACGAGCAGTACTTC
TRBD2,few,TRBJ2-7,TRBV2,CASRGFGTSGSLPYEQYF,TGTGCCAGCAGGGGTTTCGGGACTAGCGGGAGTCTTCCCTACGAGCAGTACTTC
.,many,TRBJ2-7,TRBV6-2/TRBV6-3,CASSSPLGAATSYEQYF,TGTGCCAGCAGTTCCCCACTCGGGGCAGCAACCTCCTACGAGCAGTACTTC
.,many,TRBJ1-1,TRBV6-2/TRBV6-3,CASSRDIEAFF,TGTGCCAGCAGCAGGGATATTGAAGCTTTCTTT
.,.,TRBJ2-7,TRBV6-2/TRBV6-3,CASSVGTLNPYEQYF,TGTGCCAGCAGTGTCGGGACATTGAACCCCTACGAGCAGTACTTC
TRBD2,many,TRBJ2-1,TRBV7-9,CASPTGTSAIVQFF,TGTGCCAGCCCGACCGGGACTAGCGCCATCGTGCAGTTCTTC
.,.,TRBJ2-1,TRBV5-1,CASSPLANNEQFF,TGCGCCAGCAGCCCGTTAGCGAACAATGAGCAGTTCTTC
.,few,TRBJ1-4,TRBV27,CASSPAKNGEKLFF,TGTGCCAGCAGCCCGGCCAAGAATGGTGAAAAACTGTTTTTT
TRBD2,few,TRBJ2-7,TRBV4-1,CASSPGLAGEEKQYF,TGCGCCAGCAGCCCGGGACTAGCGGGAGAAGAAAAGCAGTACTTC
.,many,TRBJ2-2,TRBV29-1,CSILYAGELFF,TGCAGCATCCTCTACGCTGGGGAGCTGTTTTTT
.,.,TRBJ1-1,TRBV9,CASSGHGTTMHTEAFF,TGTGCCAGCAGCGGCCACGGAACTACTATGCACACTGAAGCTTTCTTT
.,many,TRBJ2-7,TRBV20-1,CSARRDWTYEQYF,TGCAGTGCTAGACGGGACTGGACCTACGAGCAGTACTTC
.,few,TRBJ2-3,TRBV20-1,CSARDRTGMFTDTQYF,TGCAGTGCTAGAGATCGGACGGGGATGTTCACAGATACGCAGTATTTT
.,few,TRBJ2-7,TRBV7-9,CASSLSPLTLNYEQYF,TGTGCCAGCAGCTTATCACCGTTGACCTTAAACTACGAGCAGTACTTC
.,.,TRBJ2-2,TRBV28,CASSGRPSTGELFF,TGTGCCAGCAGTGGAAGGCCGTCCACCGGGGAGCTGTTTTTT
.,.,TRBJ1-2,TRBV10-3,CATDDLPGKGGSYGYTF,TGTGCCACCGACGATTTGCCAGGGAAGGGTGGTAGCTATGGCTACACCTTC
TRBD1,few,TRBJ2-3,TRBV24-1,CATSDWTGGSADTQYF,TGTGCCACCAGTGACTGGACAGGGGGCTCGGCAGATACGCAGTATTTT
TRBD2,.,TRBJ2-7,TRBV11-2,CASSLAAAGVKYEQYF,TGTGCCAGCAGCTTAGCCGCCGCGGGAGTTAAGTACGAGCAGTACTTC
.,.,TRBJ1-1,TRBV27,CASRVRTPSAEAFF,TGTGCCAGCAGGGTTAGGACACCCTCAGCTGAAGCTTTCTTT
TRBD2,.,TRBJ2-3,TRBV5-6,CASSWTSRSTDTQYF,TGTGCCAGCAGCTGGACTAGCCGGAGCACAGATACGCAGTATTTT
.,many,TRBJ1-2,TRBV29-1,CSVLDTGYTF,TGCAGCGTGCTGGACACCGGCTACACCTTC
TRBD1,many,TRBJ1-6,TRBV27,CASSFAIGTGISPLHF,TGTGCCAGCAGTTTCGCTATAGGGACAGGAATTTCACCCCTCCACTTT
.,few,TRBJ2-7,TRBV27,CASSQDLGFYEQYF,TGTGCCAGCAGTCAGGACTTAGGGTTCTACGAGCAGTACTTC
.,.,TRBJ2-1,TRBV5-1,CASSSRTDYSEQFF,TGCGCCAGCAGCTCCCGGACGGACTACAGTGAGCAGTTCTTC
.,.,TRBJ2-6,TRBV9,CASSVAENSGANVLTF,TGTGCCAGCAGCGTAGCTGAGAACTCTGGGGCCAACGTCCTGACTTTC
.,.,TRBJ2-2,TRBV7-9,CASSLVRDTGELFF,TGTGCCAGCAGCTTAGTAAGAGACACCGGGGAGCTGTTTTTT
TRBD2,many,TRBJ2-1,TRBV29-1,CSVGSSGRSVDEQFF,TGCAGCGTTGGAAGCAGCGGGAGGTCTGTGGATGAGCAGTTCTTC
.,few,TRBJ1-5,TRBV28,CASSIPQHF,TGTGCCAGCAGTATACCCCAGCATTTT
.,once,TRBJ1-1,TRBV6-1,CASSPVIGKTTEAFF,TGTGCCAGCAGCCCGGTTATAGGGAAGACCACTGAAGCTTTCTTT
TRBD2,few,TRBJ2-5,TRBV20-1,CSAGAGGPGALRETQYF,TGCAGTGCTGGGGCGGGAGGGCCTGGCGCCTTGCGAGAGACCCAGTACTTC
.,.,TRBJ1-2,TRBV7-9,CASSLSIQANYGYTF,TGTGCCAGCAGCTTATCTATACAGGCCAACTATGGCTACACCTTC
.,few,TRBJ1-5,TRBV28,CASSFVRGSNQPQHF,TGTGCCAGCAGTTTCGTGCGGGGGTCCAATCAGCCCCAGCATTTT
.,once,TRBJ2-7,TRBV19,CASSIGQGYSYEQYF,TGTGCCAGTAGTATCGGGCAGGGGTACTCCTACGAGCAGTACTTC
.,.,TRBJ1-2,TRBV3-1,CASSLRGPLYGYTF,TGTGCCAGCAGCCTCCGGGGCCCACTTTATGGCTACACCTTC